The sequence of this T cell receptor (beta chain) was determined in a study of OX40 agonist ivuxolimab in advanced cancers. In the study overall: As their treatment, patients were administered ivuxolimab, an agonistic anti-OX40 (CD134) antibody. Cohort: 80% to 85% men, mean age approximately 66, aged roughly 20 to 79.

Trimming cost V 4 bases and J 14 bases, with 21 bases left between them. The CDR3 loop spans 15 amino acids. Per the germline V gene, CDR1 is SGHTA and CDR2 is FQGNSA. Sequenced by immunoSEQ multiplex PCR; TCRdb stores in-frame clones only, minus some. The sample contains 74,000 or so clones, less than 95% of which appear only once. The sequence was collected from an adult with an advanced solid tumor such as melanoma, head and neck, liver or kidney cancer. The genes are TRBV7-2 and TRBJ1-6; a possible D gene is TRBD1 (5 bases). The input for sequencing was CD4+ or CD8+ T cells sorted from blood, taken in a trial of the OX40 agonist ivuxolimab. In nucleotides, the CDR3 is TGTGCCAGCAGCTCCGACGGGACTCTCCCTCTGGCCCTCCACTTT. Protein: CASSSDGTLPLALHF.